The 9 T cell receptor beta chains presented below share a single source sample, sequenced in a study of cytomegalovirus exposure and HLA in healthy donors. This PCR relied on a set of 60 Vbeta primers and 13 Jbeta primers. Some clones are missing from TCRdb's copy, which holds only in-frame ones; the method was immunoSEQ multiplex PCR. The table lists more than 95,000 clones, 76% of them singletons. The sample comprised PBMCs. The receptors come from a woman under 30 in good health and CMV-seropositive.

The chain is built from TRBV5-4 and TRBJ1-2; 8 bases line up with TRBD1. The germline CDR1 and CDR2 sequences are SGHNT and YYREEE (reference sequence). V lost 2 bases to trimming and J lost 4 bases; unmatched junction nucleotides: 13. CDR3 length: 17 amino acids. The CDR3 loop reads CASSFRRGRPSSYGYTF. Here the CDR3 DNA reads TGTGCCAGCAGCTTCCGCAGGGGGCGACCCTCTAGCTATGGCTACACCTTC.

The rearrangement uses TRBV7-9 and TRBJ2-5; 9 bases line up with TRBD1. The CDR3 runs to 16 residues. V lost 5 bases, J lost 5 bases, and 12 bases stayed unmatched. CDR1 and CDR2 from the germline V gene are SEHNR and FQNEAQ (reference sequence). For the CDR3, the DNA is TGTGCCAGCAGCACCTCACAGGGGGCGTTTCTTGAGACCCAGTACTTC. Translating gives CASSTSQGAFLETQYF.

The chain couples TRBV2 to TRBJ2-3; no firm D call. V was trimmed by 3 bases and J by 4 bases, leaving 2 bases between them. Germline loops: CDR1 SNHLY, CDR2 FYNNEI. The CDR3 spans 11 residues. The DNA of the CDR3 is TGTGCCAGCAGTGACTCAGATACGCAGTATTTT. Its protein product is CASSDSDTQYF. The complete variable domain, with remaining parts taken from reference TRBV2 and TRBJ2-3, reads EPEVTQTPSHQVTQMGQEVILRCVPISNHLYFYWYRQILGQKVEFLVSFYNNEISEKSEIFDDQFSVERPDGSNFTLKIRSTKLEDSAMYFCASSDSDTQYFGPGTRLTVL.

This clone was recorded a few times. The CDR3 loop is CAWSVTGLNTEAFF. DNA of the CDR3: TGTGCCTGGAGTGTAACAGGGCTGAACACTGAAGCTTTCTTT. V is TRBV30 and J is TRBJ1-1, with a possible D match to TRBD1 (6 bases). CDR1 is GTSNPN, CDR2 SVGIG, per germline (reference sequence). The CDR3 has 14 residues. The V end was cut by 0 bases, the J end by 0 bases, with 8 bases between. Full variable domain (remainder filled in from reference TRBV30 and TRBJ1-1): SQTIHQWPATLVQPVGSPLSLECTVEGTSNPNLYWYRQAAGRGLQLLFYSVGIGQISSEVPQNLSASRPQDRQFILSSKKLLLSDSGFYLCAWSVTGLNTEAFFGQGTRLTVV.

The V gene is TRBV7-8, the J gene TRBJ1-2; 10 bases match TRBD1. The ends lost 0 bases at V and 7 bases at J; junction bases unmatched: 5. CDR3 size: 15 residues. Germline V gene lookup returns CDR1 SGHVS and CDR2 FQNEAQ. CDR3 amino acids: CASSLASGQGFGYTF. The DNA of the CDR3 is TGTGCCAGCAGCTTAGCGTCGGGACAGGGGTTTGGCTACACCTTC.

The rearrangement links TRBV7-9 to TRBJ2-5; D is uncertain. The CDR3 totals 17 residues. Trimming removed 5 bases from V and 5 bases from J, with 24 bases in between. Looked up from germline, CDR1 is SEHNR and CDR2 is FQNEAQ (reference sequence). The CDR3 bases are TGTGCCAGCAGCCTCGGAGCTGTACTGGGTATTGGGGAGACCCAGTACTTC. Translated: CASSLGAVLGIGETQYF.

The chain carries TRBV2 and TRBJ2-1, with 8 bases that match TRBD1. From germline, CDR1 is SNHLY and CDR2 FYNNEI. The CDR3 loop spans 13 amino acids. V lost 6 bases to trimming and J lost 4 bases; unmatched junction nucleotides: 2. The CDR3 is CASSRGLYNEQFF. For the CDR3, the DNA is TGTGCCAGCAGCAGGGGGCTATACAATGAGCAGTTCTTC.

The chain joins TRBV5-1 to TRBJ1-1; the D is unclear. This CDR3 region has 13 residues. V gave up 4 bases and J gave up 1 base, with 8 bases separating them. Germline assignment: CDR1 SGHRS and CDR2 YFSETQ. CDR3 in amino acids: CASSIDKNTEAFF. The CDR3 DNA reads as TGCGCCAGCAGCATAGACAAGAACACTGAAGCTTTCTTT.

The chain has TRBV2 and TRBJ2-7; 12 positions match TRBD1. CDR1 SNHLY and CDR2 FYNNEI come from the germline V gene. The CDR3 consists of 15 residues. V lost 7 bases to trimming and J lost 2 bases; unmatched junction nucleotides: 6. Here the CDR3 DNA reads TGTGCCAGCACCCGGGGACAGGGGGCAACCTACGAGCAGTACTTC. It codes for CASTRGQGATYEQYF. The entire variable domain, with the rest obtained from reference TRBV2 and TRBJ2-7, is as follows: EPEVTQTPSHQVTQMGQEVILRCVPISNHLYFYWYRQILGQKVEFLVSFYNNEISEKSEIFDDQFSVERPDGSNFTLKIRSTKLEDSAMYFCASTRGQGATYEQYFGPGTRLTVT.